These T cell receptor beta chains were read from a single sample in a study of blood T cell repertoires in COVID-19. Method: immunoSEQ multiplex PCR; TCRdb's copy keeps in-frame clones and lacks some. The data show 250,000 to 300,000 clones, around 83% seen once. The sequenced material came from peripheral blood. Receptor source: a man older than 75 with acute or convalescent COVID-19. The CDR3 runs from the conserved cysteine through the conserved F or W. The D gene is left open where the match is weak. Clone size is stated in some rows and not others, as once, few, many or a class when expanded.

d_gene,abundance,j_gene,v_gene,CDR3nt,CDR3aa
TRBD2,few,TRBJ2-2,TRBV6-5,TGTGCCAGCAGTCTTGGGACTAGCGACACCGGGGAGCTGTTTTTT,CASSLGTSDTGELFF
TRBD1,once,TRBJ1-4,TRBV5-1,TGCGCCAGCAGTCAGACAGGGACCACTAATGAAAAACTGTTTTTT,CASSQTGTTNEKLFF
.,.,TRBJ1-5,TRBV3-1/TRBV3-2,TGTGCCAGCAGCCAAGACCGTTATCAGCCCCAGCATTTT,CASSQDRYQPQHF
.,.,TRBJ1-6,TRBV3-1/TRBV3-2,TGTGCCAGCACATCCGGAACAGGGTGGAGTAATTCACCCCTCCACTTT,CASTSGTGWSNSPLHF
TRBD2,.,TRBJ2-2,TRBV5-1,TGCGCCAGCAGCTTGGCCATTAGCGGGGGGCCGAAAGACGGGGAGCTGTTTTTT,CASSLAISGGPKDGELFF
.,once,TRBJ2-5,TRBV9,TGTGCCAGCAGCGTAGAGGGGAACCAAGAGACCCAGTACTTC,CASSVEGNQETQYF
.,.,TRBJ2-2,TRBV28,TGTGCCAGCAGTCCTTCCGGTTTGAACACCGGGGAGCTGTTTTTT,CASSPSGLNTGELFF
.,.,TRBJ2-3,TRBV5-4,TGTGCCAGCAGGGCAGGGTCGGGCACGCAGTATTTT,CASRAGSGTQYF
TRBD2,.,TRBJ2-3,TRBV18,TGTGCCAGCTCACCTCGTTTACGCACTAGCGGGACAACAGATACGCAGTATTTT,CASSPRLRTSGTTDTQYF
.,.,TRBJ2-1,TRBV5-4,TGTGCCAGCAGCTTGGTGTTCTCCCATGAGCAGTTCTTC,CASSLVFSHEQFF
.,.,TRBJ2-7,TRBV20-1,TGCAGTGCTAGCGTTGAGTACGAGCAGTACTTC,CSASVEYEQYF
TRBD1,.,TRBJ1-2,TRBV18,TGTGCCAGCTCACCCGACAGGGAGTATGGCTACACCTTC,CASSPDREYGYTF
.,.,TRBJ2-4,TRBV28,TGTGCCAGCACCAAAGCGGTGAGAGCTAAAAACATTCAGTACTTC,CASTKAVRAKNIQYF
.,.,TRBJ1-5,TRBV18,TGTGCCAGCTCACAGGGAGGGAGTCAGCCCCAGCATTTT,CASSQGGSQPQHF
.,.,TRBJ1-6,TRBV5-1,TGCGCCAGCAGCTTGGAAGCAGGGACAAATTCACCCCTCCACTTT,CASSLEAGTNSPLHF
.,.,TRBJ2-2,TRBV6-5,TGTGCCAGCAGTCGAGGAGGGGTACCCGGGGAGCTGTTTTTT,CASSRGGVPGELFF
.,.,TRBJ2-7,TRBV29-1,TGCAGCGTTGAGACGGATACGGAGTACGAGCAGTACTTC,CSVETDTEYEQYF
.,.,TRBJ2-1,TRBV9,TGTGCCAGCAGCGTAGAAGGAGGGAGCCCCTACAATGAGCAGTTCTTC,CASSVEGGSPYNEQFF
TRBD1,.,TRBJ1-1,TRBV5-1,TGCGCCAGCAGCCTACGGACAGGGAACACTGAAGCTTTCTTT,CASSLRTGNTEAFF
TRBD1,.,TRBJ1-1,TRBV5-1,TGCGCCAGCAGCTTTGCACCGGGACAGGTGGGGAACACTGAAGCTTTCTTT,CASSFAPGQVGNTEAFF
TRBD1,.,TRBJ2-5,TRBV19,TGTGCCAGTAGTATGGGAACAACAGGGGTCGCTGGTATGGAGACCCAGTACTTC,CASSMGTTGVAGMETQYF
TRBD1,.,TRBJ2-5,TRBV6-6,TGTGCCAGCAGGCCCGGACAGGGGAGGGGAGAGACCCAGTACTTC,CASRPGQGRGETQYF
TRBD1,.,TRBJ1-1,TRBV2,TGTGCCAGCACTATACAGGGGGGCGGCACTGAAGCTTTCTTT,CASTIQGGGTEAFF
TRBD2,.,TRBJ2-1,TRBV27,TGTGCCAGCAGCCCCAGGGGACTAGCGGGGGATGAGCAGTTCTTC,CASSPRGLAGDEQFF
TRBD1,.,TRBJ1-5,TRBV7-2,TGTGCCAGCAGCATCCATCCGGGACAGGGTCAGCCCCAGCATTTT,CASSIHPGQGQPQHF
TRBD1,.,TRBJ1-2,TRBV10-3,TGTGCCATCAGTGAAGGGACAGCTAACTATGGCTACACCTTC,CAISEGTANYGYTF
.,.,TRBJ1-5,TRBV19,TGTGCCAGTAATAGGCAGGGATATAGCAATCAGCCCCAGCATTTT,CASNRQGYSNQPQHF
.,.,TRBJ1-4,TRBV5-3,TGTGCCAGAAGCTTAGTGAGTCGGGGTATCGGTAATGAAAAACTGTTTTTT,CARSLVSRGIGNEKLFF
.,.,TRBJ1-6,TRBV4-1,TGCGCCAGCAGCCAAGGGTCAGCCTATAATTCACCCCTCCACTTT,CASSQGSAYNSPLHF
.,.,TRBJ2-1,TRBV28,TGTGCCAGCAGTTTACGTCAGGGGTACAATGAGCAGTTCTTC,CASSLRQGYNEQFF
TRBD2,.,TRBJ2-3,TRBV7-3,TGTGCCAGCAGCCCGTACCCTAGCGGAGTCACAGATACGCAGTATTTT,CASSPYPSGVTDTQYF
.,.,TRBJ2-5,TRBV6-5,TGTGCCAGCATGGAGGAGAACCAAGAGACCCAGTACTTC,CASMEENQETQYF
.,.,TRBJ2-7,TRBV3-1/TRBV3-2,TGTGCCAGCACCAAGCAACAGGGTCCCTACGAGCAGTACTTC,CASTKQQGPYEQYF
TRBD2,few,TRBJ2-5,TRBV10-3,TGTGCCATCAGTGTAGGACTAGCGGGAGGGAACGGCCAAGAGACCCAGTACTTC,CAISVGLAGGNGQETQYF
.,few,TRBJ2-2,TRBV5-1,TGCGCCAGCAGCCCCCCGGGGAGACCCGGGGAGCTGTTTTTT,CASSPPGRPGELFF
TRBD1,.,TRBJ1-3,TRBV18,TGTGCCAGCTCACCACCGGGACAGGGCTCTGGAAACACCATATATTTT,CASSPPGQGSGNTIYF
TRBD2,.,TRBJ2-3,TRBV27,TGTGCCACCACGGGACTAGCGGGGTCAGATACGCAGTATTTT,CATTGLAGSDTQYF
TRBD1,.,TRBJ2-7,TRBV28,TGTGCCAGCACCCCGATGACAGGGGGTCGTTCCTACGAGCAGTACTTC,CASTPMTGGRSYEQYF
TRBD2,.,TRBJ2-3,TRBV5-1,TGCGCCAGCAGCCCACCCCCGGGGGGGGCGCAGTATTTT,CASSPPPGGAQYF
.,.,TRBJ1-2,TRBV3-1/TRBV3-2,TGTGCCAGCAGCCAAGATCGAACGGGAGGTAACTATGGCTACACCTTC,CASSQDRTGGNYGYTF
.,.,TRBJ2-2,TRBV29-1,TGCAGCGTTGAAGTCCTAGCCCCCGACGGGGAGCTGTTTTTT,CSVEVLAPDGELFF
.,.,TRBJ2-5,TRBV6-1,TGTGCCAGCAGTGATTCGACGACAGGCCAAGAGACCCAGTACTTC,CASSDSTTGQETQYF